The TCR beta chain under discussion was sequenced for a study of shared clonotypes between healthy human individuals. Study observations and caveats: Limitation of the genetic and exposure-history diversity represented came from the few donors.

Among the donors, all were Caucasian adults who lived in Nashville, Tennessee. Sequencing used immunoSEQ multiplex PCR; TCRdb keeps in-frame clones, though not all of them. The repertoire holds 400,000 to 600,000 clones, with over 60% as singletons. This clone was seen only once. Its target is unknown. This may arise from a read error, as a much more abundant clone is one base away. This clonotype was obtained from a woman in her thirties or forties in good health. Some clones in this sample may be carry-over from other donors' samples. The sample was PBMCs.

CDR3 residues: CASSDSTGGADTQYF. The DNA for the CDR3 is TGTGCCAGCAGTGACTCGACAGGGGGCGCAGATACGCAGTATTTT. The chain employs TRBV6-4 and TRBJ2-3, with 10 bases aligning to TRBD1. Germline assignment: CDR1 MRHNA and CDR2 SNTAGT. The V and J ends lost 0 bases and 4 bases, in that order; junction bases with no gene match: 1. This CDR3 spans 15 amino acids.